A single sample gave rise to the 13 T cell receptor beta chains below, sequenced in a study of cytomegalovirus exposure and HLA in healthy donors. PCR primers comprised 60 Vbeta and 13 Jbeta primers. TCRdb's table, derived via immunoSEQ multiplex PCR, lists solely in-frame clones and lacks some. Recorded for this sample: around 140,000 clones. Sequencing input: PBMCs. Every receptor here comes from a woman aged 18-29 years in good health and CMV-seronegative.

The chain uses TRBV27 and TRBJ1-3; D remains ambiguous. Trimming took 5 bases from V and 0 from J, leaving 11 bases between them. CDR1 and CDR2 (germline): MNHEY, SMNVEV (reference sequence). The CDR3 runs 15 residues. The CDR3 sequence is CASSLSIDSGNTIYF. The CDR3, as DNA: TGTGCCAGCAGTCTAAGTATCGACTCTGGAAACACCATATATTTT.

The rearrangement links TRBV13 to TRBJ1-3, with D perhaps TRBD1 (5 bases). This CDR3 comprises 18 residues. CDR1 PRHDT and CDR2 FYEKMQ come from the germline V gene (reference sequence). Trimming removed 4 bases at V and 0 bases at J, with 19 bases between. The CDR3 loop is CASSYPLTDVFSGNTIYF. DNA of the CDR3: TGTGCCAGCAGCTATCCACTGACAGATGTCTTCTCTGGAAACACCATATATTTT. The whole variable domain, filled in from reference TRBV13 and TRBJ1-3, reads AAGVIQSPRHLIKEKRETATLKCYPIPRHDTVYWYQQGPGQDPQFLISFYEKMQSDKGSIPDRFSAQQFSDYHSELNMSSLELGDSALYFCASSYPLTDVFSGNTIYFGEGSWLTVV.

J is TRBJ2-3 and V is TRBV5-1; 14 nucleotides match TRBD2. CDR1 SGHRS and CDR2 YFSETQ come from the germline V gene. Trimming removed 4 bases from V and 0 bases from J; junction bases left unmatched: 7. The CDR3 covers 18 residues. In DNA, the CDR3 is TGCGCCAGCAGCGAAGGGACTAGCGGGAGAGTTAGCACAGATACGCAGTATTTT. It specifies CASSEGTSGRVSTDTQYF.

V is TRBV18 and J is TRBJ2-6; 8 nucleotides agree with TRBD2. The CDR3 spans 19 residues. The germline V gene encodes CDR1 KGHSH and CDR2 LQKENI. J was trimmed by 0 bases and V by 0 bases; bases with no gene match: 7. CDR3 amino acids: CASSPPWRGAVSGANVLTF. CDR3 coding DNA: TGTGCCAGCTCACCACCGTGGCGGGGGGCAGTCTCTGGGGCCAACGTCCTGACTTTC.

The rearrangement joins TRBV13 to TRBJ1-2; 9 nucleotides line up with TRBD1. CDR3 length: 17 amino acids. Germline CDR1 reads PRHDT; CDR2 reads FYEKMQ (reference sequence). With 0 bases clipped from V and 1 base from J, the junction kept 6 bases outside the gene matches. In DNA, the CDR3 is TGTGCCAGCAGCTTAGGACAGGGGGCAATCCTTAACTATGGCTACACCTTC. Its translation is CASSLGQGAILNYGYTF.

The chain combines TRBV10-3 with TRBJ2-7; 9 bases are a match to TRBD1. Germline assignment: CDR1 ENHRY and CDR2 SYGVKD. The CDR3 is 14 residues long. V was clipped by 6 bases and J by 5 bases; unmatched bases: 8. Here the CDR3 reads CAIREGTGNHEQYV. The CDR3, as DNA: TGTGCCATCAGGGAGGGGACAGGGAACCACGAGCAGTACGTC.

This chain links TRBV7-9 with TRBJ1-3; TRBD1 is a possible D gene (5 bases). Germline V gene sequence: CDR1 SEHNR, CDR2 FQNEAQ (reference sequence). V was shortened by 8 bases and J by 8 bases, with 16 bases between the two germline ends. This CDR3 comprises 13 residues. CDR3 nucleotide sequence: TGTGCCAGCTCGGGTTCGGGGGTAGACACCATATATTTT. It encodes CASSGSGVDTIYF.

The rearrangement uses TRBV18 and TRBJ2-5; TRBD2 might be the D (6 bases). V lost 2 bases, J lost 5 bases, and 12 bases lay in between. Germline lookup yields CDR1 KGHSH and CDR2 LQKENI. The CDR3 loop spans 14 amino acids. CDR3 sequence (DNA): TGTGCCAGCTCACCAATGGGAGGTCGGGAGACCCAGTACTTC. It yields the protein CASSPMGGRETQYF.

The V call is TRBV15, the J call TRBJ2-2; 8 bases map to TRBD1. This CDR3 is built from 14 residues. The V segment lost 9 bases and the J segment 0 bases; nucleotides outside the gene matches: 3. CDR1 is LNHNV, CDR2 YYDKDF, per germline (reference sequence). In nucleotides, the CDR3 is TGTGCCACGAAGACAGGGGCGAACACCGGGGAGCTGTTTTTT. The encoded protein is CATKTGANTGELFF.

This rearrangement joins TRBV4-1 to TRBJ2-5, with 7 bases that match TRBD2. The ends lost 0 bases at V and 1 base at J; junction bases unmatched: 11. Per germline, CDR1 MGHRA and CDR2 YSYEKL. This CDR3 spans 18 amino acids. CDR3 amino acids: CASSQDPPPSGSQETQYF. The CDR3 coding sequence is TGCGCCAGCAGCCAAGATCCCCCCCCTAGCGGCTCCCAAGAGACCCAGTACTTC.

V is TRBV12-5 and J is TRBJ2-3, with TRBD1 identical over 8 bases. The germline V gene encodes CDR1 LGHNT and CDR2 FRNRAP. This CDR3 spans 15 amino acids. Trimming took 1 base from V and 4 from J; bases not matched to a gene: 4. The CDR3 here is CASGLGTGSADTQYF. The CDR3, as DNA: TGTGCTAGTGGTTTGGGGACAGGGAGCGCAGATACGCAGTATTTT.

The CDR3 reads CASSSGTSGNRDTQYF. In DNA, the CDR3 is TGCGCCAGCAGCTCCGGGACTAGCGGGAACCGAGATACGCAGTATTTT. This rearrangement joins TRBV5-1 to TRBJ2-3, with 13 bases aligning to TRBD2. V lost 3 bases to trimming and J lost 5 bases; unmatched junction nucleotides: 6. The CDR3 runs 16 residues. Germline CDR1 reads SGHRS; CDR2 reads YFSETQ.

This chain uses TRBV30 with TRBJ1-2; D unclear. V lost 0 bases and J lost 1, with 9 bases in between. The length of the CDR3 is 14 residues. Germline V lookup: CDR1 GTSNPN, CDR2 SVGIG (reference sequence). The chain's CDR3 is CAWSVLELNYGYTF. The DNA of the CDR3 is TGTGCCTGGAGTGTTTTGGAGCTTAACTATGGCTACACCTTC.